This T cell receptor beta chain is from a study of naive and memory T cell subsets. Study outcomes and limitations: Naive repertoires, especially CD8, held a few larger clonotypes, possibly memory cells re-expressing CD45RA. No ground truth validated the naive and memory repertoire findings. A clonotype means one alpha or beta sequence, not an alpha/beta pair.

Two oligonucleotides, mixed equimolar, formed the beta constant-region primer covering TRBC1 and TRBC2. Four rounds of PCR amplified the ligated cDNA using nested alpha and beta constant-region primers plus SP2. TCRdb processed the UMI-ligation and nested PCR reads anew with MiXCR; each CDR3 protein has one entry. The sample consists of about 150,000 distinct CDR3 sequences, roughly 20% of them appearing once. Trimming stripped 0 bases from V and 6 bases from J, with 13 bases between. From germline, CDR1 is LGHNA and CDR2 YSLEER. The CDR3 spans 15 residues. CD4 T cells were positively selected, then CD8 T cells from the CD4-negative fraction. Cells stained for CD3, CD4, CD8, CD45RA, CD27 and viability were sorted into four CD45RA/CD27 subsets. About this clonotype: Its antigen is not known.

Sequencing used naive CD4+ T cells from blood. The origin of this receptor is a human donor in good health. V gene TRBV4-3 combines with J gene TRBJ2-3; possible D gene TRBD1, 6 bases. CDR3 nucleotides: TGCGCCAGCAGCCAAGATATAGGGGGTCAGGATACGCAGTATTTT. Its protein product is CASSQDIGGQDTQYF.